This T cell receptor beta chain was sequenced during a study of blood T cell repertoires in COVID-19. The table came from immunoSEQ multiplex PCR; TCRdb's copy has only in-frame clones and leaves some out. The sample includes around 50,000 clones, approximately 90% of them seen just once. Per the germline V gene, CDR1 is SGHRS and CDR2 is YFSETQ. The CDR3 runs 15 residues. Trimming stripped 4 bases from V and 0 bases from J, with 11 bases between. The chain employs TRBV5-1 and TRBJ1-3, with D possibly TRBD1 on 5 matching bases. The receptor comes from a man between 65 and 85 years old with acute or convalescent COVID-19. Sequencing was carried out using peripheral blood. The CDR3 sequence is CASSPSGYSGNTIYF. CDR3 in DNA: TGCGCCAGCAGCCCGTCAGGGTACTCTGGAAACACCATATATTTT.